Each of the 5 T cell receptor beta chains below was sequenced from the same sample in a study of Ad26.COV2.S vaccination and SARS-CoV-2 variants. Treatment in this sample: around 19 received Ad26.COV2.S at low or high dose, single or two shots; about 5 received placebo; per-sample allocation not given. The samples were gathered on day 63 after the first injection of vaccine or placebo. Clones were read by immunoSEQ multiplex PCR, and TCRdb kept only the in-frame ones, dropping some. Altogether a few hundred thousand clones are present, over 75% being singletons, with the ten largest covering roughly 4%. The sequenced sample was peripheral blood, obtained in a trial of Ad26.COV2.S vaccine versus placebo. These receptors came from a person aged 18 to 59 who received the Ad26.COV2.S COVID-19 vaccine or a placebo.

The gene calls are TRBV19 and TRBJ1-2; no reliable D call. Trimming shortened V by 5 bases and J by 4 bases, and 14 bases separated the two germline ends. CDR3 length: 14 amino acids. The germline CDR1 and CDR2 sequences are LNHDA and SQIVND (reference sequence). This chain's CDR3 is CASSQELEGYGYTF. Written as DNA, the CDR3 is TGTGCCAGTAGTCAAGAGTTGGAAGGCTATGGCTACACCTTC. Drawing the rest from reference TRBV19 and TRBJ1-2, the complete variable domain is DGGITQSPKYLFRKEGQNVTLSCEQNLNHDAMYWYRQDPGQGLRLIYYSQIVNDFQKGDIAEGYSVSREKKESFPLTVTSAQKNPTAFYLCASSQELEGYGYTFGSGTRLTVV.

Here the CDR3 reads CASSQGLGPNYGYTF. The DNA for the CDR3 is TGTGCCAGCAGCCAAGGCCTGGGCCCTAACTATGGCTACACCTTC. The chain is built from TRBV28 and TRBJ1-2; D remains ambiguous. From germline, CDR1 is MDHEN and CDR2 SYDVKM. CDR3 length equals 15 residues. Trimming cost V 6 bases and J 0 bases, with 14 bases left between them.

The count of this clone is one. The chain uses TRBV6-5 and TRBJ1-2, with 7 bases fitting TRBD1. This CDR3 is built from 14 residues. The junction had 7 bases not matched to a gene; V was cut back by 6 bases and J by 3 bases. Germline V lookup: CDR1 MNHEY, CDR2 SVGAGI. The CDR3 nucleotides read TGTGCCAGCAGGGCAGACAGGGCCCACTATGGCTACACCTTC. It yields the protein CASRADRAHYGYTF.

V is TRBV14 and J is TRBJ2-7; D unclear. Germline CDR1 and CDR2: SGHDN and FVKESK. The V gene lost 4 bases and the J gene lost 2 bases, with 6 bases spanning the gap. The CDR3 runs 12 residues. This CDR3 reads CASSRQAYEQYF. In DNA form, the CDR3 reads TGTGCCAGCAGCCGACAAGCCTACGAGCAGTACTTC.

The chain couples TRBV7-3 to TRBJ2-5; D perhaps matches TRBD1 (6 bases). The V end lost 4 bases, the J end lost 1 base, and 13 bases lay between the germline ends. Germline CDR1 SGHTA, CDR2 FQGTGA. CDR3 size: 15 residues. CDR3 sequence reads: CASSYKDRPQETQYF. CDR3 DNA sequence: TGTGCCAGCAGCTATAAGGACAGACCCCAAGAGACCCAGTACTTC.